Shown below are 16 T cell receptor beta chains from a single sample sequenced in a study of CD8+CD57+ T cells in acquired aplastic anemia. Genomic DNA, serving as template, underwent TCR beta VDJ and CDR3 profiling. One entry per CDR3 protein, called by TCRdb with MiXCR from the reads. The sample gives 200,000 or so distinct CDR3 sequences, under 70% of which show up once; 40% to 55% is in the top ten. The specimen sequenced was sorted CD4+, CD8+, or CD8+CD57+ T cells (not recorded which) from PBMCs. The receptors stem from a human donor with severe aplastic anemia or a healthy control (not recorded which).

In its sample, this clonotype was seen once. CDR3 amino acids: CSARGLAGGLYRETQYF. The CDR3 nucleotides are TGCAGTGCCCGAGGACTAGCGGGGGGGCTTTACAGGGAGACCCAGTACTTC. The rearrangement joins TRBV20-1 to TRBJ2-5; 15 bases agree with TRBD2. The CDR3 length is 17 residues. Germline trimming cut 6 bases from V and 5 bases from J; bases unmatched to any gene: 13. The germline CDR1 and CDR2 sequences are DFQATT and SNEGSKA (reference sequence).

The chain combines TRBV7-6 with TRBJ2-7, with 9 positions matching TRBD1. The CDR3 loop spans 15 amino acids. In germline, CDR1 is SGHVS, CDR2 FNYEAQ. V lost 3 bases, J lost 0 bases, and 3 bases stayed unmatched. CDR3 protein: CASSLRTGASYEQYF. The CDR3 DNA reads TGTGCCAGCAGCTTGCGGACAGGGGCCTCCTACGAGCAGTACTTC.

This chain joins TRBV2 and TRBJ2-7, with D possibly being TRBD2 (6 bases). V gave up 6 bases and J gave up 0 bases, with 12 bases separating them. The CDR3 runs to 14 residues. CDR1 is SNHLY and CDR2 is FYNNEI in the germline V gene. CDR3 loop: CASSGGVLSYEQYF. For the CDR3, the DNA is TGTGCCAGCAGCGGCGGGGTGCTCTCCTACGAGCAGTACTTC.

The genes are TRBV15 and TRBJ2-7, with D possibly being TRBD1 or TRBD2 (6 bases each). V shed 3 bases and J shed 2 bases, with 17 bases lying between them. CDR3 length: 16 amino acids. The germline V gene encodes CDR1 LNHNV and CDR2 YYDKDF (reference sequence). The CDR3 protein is CATSRNGGGNAYEQYF. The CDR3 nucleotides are TGTGCCACCAGCAGGAATGGGGGCGGGAACGCCTACGAGCAGTACTTC.

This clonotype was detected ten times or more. CDR3 residues: CASGPRGSYNEQFF. As DNA, the CDR3 is TGTGCCAGTGGACCCAGGGGCTCCTACAATGAGCAGTTCTTC. V and J are TRBV13 and TRBJ2-1; the D gene is possibly TRBD1 (6 bases). V dropped 9 bases and J dropped 0 bases, with 12 bases sitting between them. CDR3 length: 14 residues. CDR1 is PRHDT, CDR2 FYEKMQ, per germline (reference sequence).

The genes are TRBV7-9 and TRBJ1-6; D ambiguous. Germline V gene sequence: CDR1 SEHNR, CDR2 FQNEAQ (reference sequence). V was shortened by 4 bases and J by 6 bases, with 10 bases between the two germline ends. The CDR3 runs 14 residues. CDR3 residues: CASSSRELNSPLHF. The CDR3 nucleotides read TGTGCCAGCAGCTCCCGAGAACTTAATTCACCCCTCCACTTT.

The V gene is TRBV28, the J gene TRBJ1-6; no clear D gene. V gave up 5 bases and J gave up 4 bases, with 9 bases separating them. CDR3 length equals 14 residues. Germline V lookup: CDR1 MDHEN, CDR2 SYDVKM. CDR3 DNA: TGTGCCAGCAGTCCTCGGGATTATAATTCACCCCTCCACTTT. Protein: CASSPRDYNSPLHF.

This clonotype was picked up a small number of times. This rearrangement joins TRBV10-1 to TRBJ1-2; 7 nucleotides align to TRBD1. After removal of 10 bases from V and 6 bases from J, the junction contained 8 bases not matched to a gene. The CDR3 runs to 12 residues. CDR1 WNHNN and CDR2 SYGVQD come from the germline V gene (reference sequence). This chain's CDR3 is CANPRRGHGYTF. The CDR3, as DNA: TGCGCCAACCCGCGGAGGGGGCATGGCTACACCTTC.

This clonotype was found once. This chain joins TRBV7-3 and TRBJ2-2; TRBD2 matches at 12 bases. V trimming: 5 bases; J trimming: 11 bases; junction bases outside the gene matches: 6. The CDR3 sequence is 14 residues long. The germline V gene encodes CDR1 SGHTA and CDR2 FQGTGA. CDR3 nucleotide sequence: TGTGCCAGCAGCCCGCTAGCGGGGGGGCGCGAGCTGTTTTTT. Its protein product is CASSPLAGGRELFF.

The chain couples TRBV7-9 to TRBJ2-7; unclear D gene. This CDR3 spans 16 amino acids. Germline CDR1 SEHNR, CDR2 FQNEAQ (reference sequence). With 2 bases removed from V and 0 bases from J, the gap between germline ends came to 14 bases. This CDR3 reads CASSLPPSESSYEQYF. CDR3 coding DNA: TGTGCCAGCAGCTTACCCCCCAGCGAGAGCTCCTACGAGCAGTACTTC.

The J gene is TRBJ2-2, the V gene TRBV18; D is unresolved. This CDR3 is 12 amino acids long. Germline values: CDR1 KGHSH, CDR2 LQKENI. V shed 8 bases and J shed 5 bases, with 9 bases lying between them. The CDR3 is CASQQETGELFF. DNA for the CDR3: TGTGCCAGCCAACAAGAAACCGGGGAGCTGTTTTTT.

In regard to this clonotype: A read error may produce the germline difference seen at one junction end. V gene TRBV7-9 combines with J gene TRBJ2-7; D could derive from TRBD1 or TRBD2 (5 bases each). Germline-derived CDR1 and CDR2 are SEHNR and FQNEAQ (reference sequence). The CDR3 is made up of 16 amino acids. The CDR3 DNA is TGCGCCAGCAGCTTGTCCCCGGGACGGCTAAGCGACGAGCAGTACTTC. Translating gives CASSLSPGRLSDEQYF. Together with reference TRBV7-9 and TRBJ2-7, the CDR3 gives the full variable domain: DTGVSQNPRHKITKRGQNVTFRCDPISEHNRLYWYRQTLGQGPEFLTYFQNEAQLEKSRLLSDRFSAERPKGSFSTLEIQRTEQGDSAMYLCASSLSPGRLSDEQYFGPGTRLTVT.

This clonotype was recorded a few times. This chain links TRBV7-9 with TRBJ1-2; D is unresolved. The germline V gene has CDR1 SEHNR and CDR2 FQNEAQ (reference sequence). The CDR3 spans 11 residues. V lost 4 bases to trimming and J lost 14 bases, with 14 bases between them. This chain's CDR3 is CASSSERIPTF. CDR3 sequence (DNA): TGTGCCAGCAGCTCGGAAAGGATTCCTACCTTC.

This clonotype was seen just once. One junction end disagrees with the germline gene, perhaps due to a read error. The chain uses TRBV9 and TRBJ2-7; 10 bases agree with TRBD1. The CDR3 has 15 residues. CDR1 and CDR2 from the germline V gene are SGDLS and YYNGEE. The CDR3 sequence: CASSKRDRGSYEQYF. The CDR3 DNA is TGCGCCAGCAGCAAGCGGGACAGGGGCTCCTACGAGCAGTACTTC.

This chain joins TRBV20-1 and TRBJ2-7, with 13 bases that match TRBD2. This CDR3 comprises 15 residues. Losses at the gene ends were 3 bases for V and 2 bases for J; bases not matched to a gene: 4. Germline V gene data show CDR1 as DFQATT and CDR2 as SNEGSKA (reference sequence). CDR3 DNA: TGCAGTGCTAGTGGGACTAGCGGGAACACCTACGAGCAGTACTTC. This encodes CSASGTSGNTYEQYF.

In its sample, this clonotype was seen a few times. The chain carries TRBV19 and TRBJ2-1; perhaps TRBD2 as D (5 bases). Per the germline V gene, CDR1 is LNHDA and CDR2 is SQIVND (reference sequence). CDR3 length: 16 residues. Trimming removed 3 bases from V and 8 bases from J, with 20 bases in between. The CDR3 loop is CASSIGLKMASHEQFF. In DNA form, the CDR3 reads TGTGCCAGTAGTATCGGCCTCAAGATGGCTAGCCATGAGCAGTTCTTC. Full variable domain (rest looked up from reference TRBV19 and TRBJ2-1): DGGITQSPKYLFRKEGQNVTLSCEQNLNHDAMYWYRQDPGQGLRLIYYSQIVNDFQKGDIAEGYSVSREKKESFPLTVTSAQKNPTAFYLCASSIGLKMASHEQFFGPGTRLTVL.